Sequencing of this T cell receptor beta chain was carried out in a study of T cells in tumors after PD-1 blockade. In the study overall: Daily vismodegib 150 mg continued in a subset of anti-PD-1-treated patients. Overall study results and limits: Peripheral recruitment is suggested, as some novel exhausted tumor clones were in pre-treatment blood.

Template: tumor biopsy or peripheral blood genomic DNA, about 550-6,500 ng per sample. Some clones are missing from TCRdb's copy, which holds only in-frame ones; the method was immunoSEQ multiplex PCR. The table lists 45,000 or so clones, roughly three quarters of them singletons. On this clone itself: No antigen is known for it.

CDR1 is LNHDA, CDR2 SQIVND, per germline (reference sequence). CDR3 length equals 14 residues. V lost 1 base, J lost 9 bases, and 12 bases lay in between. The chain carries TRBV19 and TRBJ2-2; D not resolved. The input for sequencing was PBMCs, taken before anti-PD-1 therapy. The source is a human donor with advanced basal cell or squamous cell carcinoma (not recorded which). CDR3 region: CASSIVEEARELFF. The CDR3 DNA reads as TGTGCCAGTAGTATAGTTGAGGAAGCTAGGGAGCTGTTTTTT.